This TCR beta chain was identified in a study of blood T cell repertoires in COVID-19. Looking at the study overall: There were acute and convalescent COVID-19 samples, and they came from the United States, Italy and Spain.

The CDR3 extends over 13 amino acids. Looked up from germline, CDR1 is SGHNT and CDR2 is YYREEE (reference sequence). V lost 4 bases and J lost 4; bases outside the gene matches: 2. Method: immunoSEQ multiplex PCR; TCRdb's copy keeps in-frame clones and lacks some. The data contain fewer than 40,000 clones, approximately 80% of them singletons. Sequencing was performed on peripheral blood. The sequence was collected from a man older than 75 with acute or convalescent COVID-19. The chain has TRBV5-4 and TRBJ1-2, with 9 bases lining up with TRBD1. The DNA of the CDR3 is TGTGCCAGCAGCCGGGACAGGGTCTATGGCTACACCTTC. Its protein product is CASSRDRVYGYTF.